The 30 T cell receptor beta chains reported below all come from one sample, sequenced in a study of blood T cells in healthy people across ages. Alongside a J-beta primer mix, a sample-barcoded 5' primer served in a second PCR lasting roughly 6 to 11 cycles. In TCRdb, the 5' RACE reads were re-called with MiXCR into one record per CDR3 protein. The sample has approximately 900,000 distinct CDR3 sequences, roughly 52% seen once; the top ten hold 13%. Source material: blood. The receptors stem from a man between 25 and 39 years old in good health.

The V gene is TRBV2, the J gene TRBJ1-1; 7 nucleotides match TRBD1. CDR1 and CDR2 (germline): SNHLY, FYNNEI. The V and J ends lost 3 bases and 7 bases, in that order; junction bases with no gene match: 8. CDR3 length: 14 residues. The CDR3 protein is CASSERQGRGEAFF. The CDR3 DNA reads TGTGCCAGCAGTGAGCGACAGGGTCGGGGTGAAGCTTTCTTT. Full variable domain (outside the CDR3, taken from reference TRBV2 and TRBJ1-1): EPEVTQTPSHQVTQMGQEVILRCVPISNHLYFYWYRQILGQKVEFLVSFYNNEISEKSEIFDDQFSVERPDGSNFTLKIRSTKLEDSAMYFCASSERQGRGEAFFGQGTRLTVV.

This chain links TRBV9 with TRBJ2-5; 7 nucleotides line up with TRBD2. V trimming: 3 bases; J trimming: 0 bases; junction bases outside the gene matches: 11. CDR3 size: 17 residues. The germline CDR1 and CDR2 sequences are SGDLS and YYNGEE. CDR3 protein: CASSAHWGGGHQETQYF. CDR3 nucleotides: TGTGCCAGCAGCGCTCATTGGGGCGGGGGACACCAAGAGACCCAGTACTTC.

This sequence joins TRBV7-8 and TRBJ2-5, with D perhaps TRBD2 (5 bases). The CDR3 runs to 13 residues. Germline V gene lookup returns CDR1 SGHVS and CDR2 FQNEAQ. V shed 5 bases and J shed 0 bases, with 7 bases lying between them. The CDR3, as DNA: TGTGCCAGCAGCGCTAGCAACCAAGAGACCCAGTACTTC. Its translation: CASSASNQETQYF.

This chain links TRBV6-5 with TRBJ1-2, with no clear D. From germline, CDR1 is MNHEY and CDR2 SVGAGI. The V end lost 2 bases, the J end lost 1 base, and 8 bases lay between the germline ends. The CDR3 consists of 14 residues. CDR3 sequence reads: CASSYSPDNYGYTF. The CDR3 nucleotides read TGTGCCAGCAGTTACAGCCCGGATAACTATGGCTACACCTTC.

In DNA form, the CDR3 reads TGTGCCAGCAGCTTCGTCCCGGGACAGGGGAGCAACACTGAAGCTTTCTTT. Its protein product is CASSFVPGQGSNTEAFF. The chain carries TRBV7-2 and TRBJ1-1; 10 bases are a match to TRBD1. The CDR3 totals 17 residues. Germline V gene lookup returns CDR1 SGHTA and CDR2 FQGNSA. Trimming at V came to 3 bases and at J to 2 bases, leaving 9 bases not matched to a gene.

The chain joins TRBV14 to TRBJ2-5; a weak D match, TRBD1 (5 bases). V was clipped by 1 base and J by 4 bases, with 7 bases between them. From germline, CDR1 is SGHDN and CDR2 FVKESK. CDR3 length equals 13 residues. CDR3 nucleotides: TGTGCCAGCAGCCAAGCAGGGTCAGAGACCCAGTACTTC. Amino acid sequence: CASSQAGSETQYF.

This chain's CDR3 is CASSVGRPGETQYF. The CDR3 DNA follows: TGTGCCAGCAGCGTAGGGCGTCCGGGAGAGACCCAGTACTTC. The genes are TRBV9 and TRBJ2-5; the D is unclear. The length of the CDR3 is 14 residues. Germline V gives CDR1 SGDLS, CDR2 YYNGEE. V was cut by 0 bases and J by 4 bases, with 10 bases left in between. Complete variable domain (other parts from reference TRBV9 and TRBJ2-5): DSGVTQTPKHLITATGQRVTLRCSPRSGDLSVYWYQQSLDQGLQFLIQYYNGEERAKGNILERFSAQQFPDLHSELNLSSLELGDSALYFCASSVGRPGETQYFGPGTRLLVL.

The chain recombines TRBV15 with TRBJ2-1; the D is unclear. Near its end, the DNA agrees better with TRBJ2-7, so the J call may be wrong. The germline gives CDR1 LNHNV, CDR2 YYDKDF (reference sequence). The length of the CDR3 is 16 residues. In DNA form, the CDR3 reads TGTGCCACCAGCTCTATCTACGAGAAAGGTCCCTACGAGCAGTACTTC. It translates to CATSSIYEKGPYEQYF.

The chain carries TRBV12-3 or TRBV12-4 and TRBJ2-4; D call uncertain. The CDR3 has 12 residues. Trimming cost V 0 bases and J 10 bases, with 7 bases left between them. CDR3 residues: CASSLAKRIQYF. Written as DNA, the CDR3 is TGTGCCAGCAGTTTAGCGAAACGGATTCAGTACTTC.

The chain couples TRBV6-5 to TRBJ2-1; TRBD2 matches at 7 bases. V was pared by 2 bases and J by 3 bases, with 7 bases of the junction left unmatched. This CDR3 is 16 amino acids long. The V gene's germline CDR1 is MNHEY and CDR2 SVGAGI. CDR3 DNA: TGTGCCAGCAGTTACAACCCCGCGGGAGTCTACAATGAGCAGTTCTTC. It translates to CASSYNPAGVYNEQFF.

This chain connects TRBV7-2 to TRBJ2-7, with unresolved D. Germline CDR1 is SGHTA and CDR2 is FQGNSA. V was shortened by 1 base and J by 2 bases, with 9 bases between the two germline ends. The CDR3 sequence is 14 residues long. The CDR3, as DNA: TGTGCCAGCAGCTTAGTACTGAGAACCTACGAGCAGTACTTC. This gives the protein CASSLVLRTYEQYF. Supplemented by reference TRBV7-2 and TRBJ2-7, the full variable domain reads GAGVSQSPSNKVTEKGKDVELRCDPISGHTALYWYRQSLGQGLEFLIYFQGNSAPDKSGLPSDRFSAERTGGSVSTLTIQRTQQEDSAVYLCASSLVLRTYEQYFGPGTRLTVT.

The chain joins TRBV20-1 to TRBJ1-4, with TRBD1 matching over 7 bases. V gave up 6 bases and J gave up 15 bases; unmatched junction bases: 10. Germline V gene data show CDR1 as DFQATT and CDR2 as SNEGSKA (reference sequence). This CDR3 region has 11 residues. As DNA, the CDR3 is TGCAGTGCCACTACGGACAGGATCTTGTTTTTT. Its translation: CSATTDRILFF.

In regard to this clonotype: An end of the junction differs from the germline gene, which may be a read error. The chain carries TRBV7-9 and TRBJ1-1, with D possibly matching TRBD1 (6 bases). The CDR3 length is 14 residues. Germline values: CDR1 SEHNR, CDR2 FQNEAQ (reference sequence). The CDR3 region has the DNA TGTACCAGCAGCTTACTTCCAGGGGACACTGAAGCTTTCTTT. Protein: CTSSLLPGDTEAFF.

Notes on this clonotype: Compared with germline, one end of the junction differs, possibly owing to a read error. The CDR3 reads CASSYGRDFYDEQFF. The CDR3, as DNA: TGTGCCAGCAGCTACGGCAGGGATTTCTACGATGAGCAGTTCTTC. V and J are TRBV11-1 and TRBJ2-1; possible D gene TRBD1, 5 bases. In germline, CDR1 is SGHAT, CDR2 FQDESV (reference sequence). This CDR3 contains 15 residues.

This clonotype was picked up a small number of times. This chain links TRBV9 with TRBJ2-7; 8 bases match TRBD1. Looked up from germline, CDR1 is SGDLS and CDR2 is YYNGEE. The CDR3 is 15 amino acids. With 0 bases clipped from V and 6 bases from J, the junction kept 8 bases outside the gene matches. The chain's CDR3 is CASSVGQGAFFEQYF. CDR3 bases: TGTGCCAGCAGCGTAGGGCAGGGGGCATTTTTCGAGCAGTACTTC.

This clonotype was counted between two and nine times. J is TRBJ2-4 and V is TRBV5-5; unclear D gene. The DNA end is more similar to TRBJ2-7, so the J call may be wrong. The length of the CDR3 is 14 residues. CDR1 SGHKS and CDR2 YYEKEE come from the germline V gene (reference sequence). The CDR3 is CASSLGSYSSEQYF. The CDR3 DNA reads TGTGCCAGCAGCTTGGGGTCCTACAGCTCCGAGCAGTACTTC.

This clonotype came up a few times. The rearrangement links TRBV15 to TRBJ2-3; D perhaps matches TRBD2 (6 bases). The CDR3 has 14 amino acids. Trimming stripped 0 bases from V and 6 bases from J, with 10 bases between. Germline CDR1 reads LNHNV; CDR2 reads YYDKDF (reference sequence). CDR3: CATSRDFAGDTQYF. The CDR3, as DNA: TGTGCCACCAGCAGAGATTTCGCGGGGGATACGCAGTATTTT.

The V gene is TRBV6-1, the J gene TRBJ1-2, with 8 bases that match TRBD1. J lost 4 bases, V lost 8 bases, and 6 bases had no gene match. Germline values: CDR1 MNHNS, CDR2 SASEGT. This CDR3 has 13 amino acids. For the CDR3, the DNA is TGTGCCAGCCAGGGGGCAGAGGGCTATGGCTACACCTTC. Residues: CASQGAEGYGYTF.

The sample holds one count of this clonotype. A junction boundary mismatches the germline segment, possibly from a read error. The chain uses TRBV6-5 and TRBJ2-5; D might be TRBD1 or TRBD2, each matching 6 bases. Germline V gene sequence: CDR1 MNHEY, CDR2 SVGAGI. This CDR3 spans 13 amino acids. CDR3 amino acids: CASAKQGGEAQYF. In DNA, the CDR3 is TGTGCCAGCGCAAAACAGGGAGGAGAGGCCCAGTACTTC.

The chain combines TRBV6-5 with TRBJ2-3, with D perhaps TRBD1 (6 bases). CDR1 is MNHEY, CDR2 SVGAGI, per germline. The V end lost 4 bases, the J end lost 3 bases, and 17 bases lay between the germline ends. This CDR3 has 16 amino acids. Here the CDR3 DNA reads TGTGCCAGCAGTTCCGCGACAGGTTGGGGGACAGATACGCAGTATTTT. It specifies CASSSATGWGTDTQYF.

The rearrangement links TRBV29-1 to TRBJ2-7, with 12 positions matching TRBD2. The V and J ends lost 8 bases and 7 bases, in that order; junction bases with no gene match: 21. CDR1 is SQVTM and CDR2 is ANQGSEA in the germline V gene. This CDR3 region has 17 residues. The CDR3 DNA is TGCAGCAAAAGACTAGCGGGGGCCTCGAGCTCCTACAATGAGCAGTACTTC. Protein: CSKRLAGASSSYNEQYF.

The rearrangement uses TRBV11-2 and TRBJ2-3; D not resolved. The CDR3 consists of 13 residues. Germline V gene data show CDR1 as SGHAT and CDR2 as FQNNGV. Trimming shortened V by 1 base and J by 6 bases, and 8 bases separated the two germline ends. In nucleotides, the CDR3 is TGTGCCAGCAGCTTAGTTCTCCCCGATACGCAGTATTTT. The encoded protein is CASSLVLPDTQYF.

The chain employs TRBV6-5 and TRBJ1-6, with D unclear. Germline V gene sequence: CDR1 MNHEY, CDR2 SVGAGI. The germline V and J ends were trimmed by 0 bases and 0 bases, with 12 bases remaining between them. The CDR3 spans 18 residues. This CDR3 is CASSYSAAVGSYNSPLHF. The CDR3 DNA is TGTGCCAGCAGTTACTCGGCAGCAGTTGGCTCCTATAATTCACCCCTCCACTTT.

This clonotype was seen a few times. V is TRBV6-5 and J is TRBJ1-4; D is undetermined. This CDR3 is 15 amino acids long. The V gene's germline CDR1 is MNHEY and CDR2 SVGAGI. Trimming shortened V by 3 bases and J by 6 bases, and 14 bases separated the two germline ends. CDR3 residues: CASSYTGNRDEKLFF. The DNA for the CDR3 is TGTGCCAGCAGTTATACGGGCAACCGGGATGAAAAACTGTTTTTT.

In regard to this clonotype: A clone one base away is much larger, so this may be a read error. The genes are TRBV6-2 or TRBV6-3 and TRBJ2-1, with a tentative D call TRBD1 (6 bases). The CDR3 loop spans 15 amino acids. With 11 bases removed from V and 2 bases from J, the gap between germline ends came to 19 bases. Germline CDR1 is MNHEY and CDR2 is SVGEGT. The CDR3 is CARTDNRATYNEQFF. Written as DNA, the CDR3 is TGTGCCCGCACCGATAACAGGGCTACCTACAATGAGCAGTTCTTC.

This clonotype showed up just a few times. The chain recombines TRBV4-1 with TRBJ2-7; 7 bases map to TRBD1. CDR1 MGHRA and CDR2 YSYEKL come from the germline V gene. The ends lost 2 bases at V and 7 bases at J; junction bases unmatched: 8. The CDR3 has 14 amino acids. CDR3 amino acids: CASSQRDRDNEQYF. The CDR3 DNA reads as TGCGCCAGCAGCCAAAGGGACAGAGACAATGAGCAGTACTTC.

This clonotype was seen only a few times. This chain connects TRBV3-1 to TRBJ2-7; D uncertain. V lost 2 bases and J lost 7, with 6 bases in between. CDR3 length equals 11 residues. From germline, CDR1 is LGHDT and CDR2 YNNKEL (reference sequence). CDR3 protein: CASSQLGEQYF. CDR3 nucleotide sequence: TGTGCCAGCAGCCAATTGGGTGAGCAGTACTTC.

V usage is TRBV7-9 and J usage is TRBJ2-3; D is uncertain. Between the trimmed V and J ends, which lost 4 bases and 3 bases, there was a span of 17 bases. This CDR3 has 16 amino acids. Germline CDR1 SEHNR, CDR2 FQNEAQ (reference sequence). Written as DNA, the CDR3 is TGTGCCAGCAGCTCTAACAGTCGGGTGGTGACAGATACGCAGTATTTT. This sequence encodes CASSSNSRVVTDTQYF.

About this clonotype: A much larger clonotype is one base distant, so this may be a read error. The V and J genes are TRBV28 and TRBJ2-7, with D tentatively TRBD2 (7 bases). The V and J ends lost 6 bases and 7 bases respectively, with 22 bases between them. The V gene's germline CDR1 is MDHEN and CDR2 SYDVKM. The CDR3 consists of 15 residues. As DNA, the CDR3 is TGTGCCAGCAGATCCTCGGGGGGCTCCTACAATGAGCAGTACTTC. Translation gives CASRSSGGSYNEQYF.

This rearrangement joins TRBV7-6 to TRBJ1-4; 7 bases map to TRBD1. CDR3 length equals 13 residues. The germline V gene has CDR1 SGHVS and CDR2 FNYEAQ. V lost 6 bases and J lost 8; bases outside the gene matches: 6. The CDR3, as DNA: TGTGCCAGCAGTCACCGGGACAGCGAAAAACTGTTTTTT. Its translation: CASSHRDSEKLFF.